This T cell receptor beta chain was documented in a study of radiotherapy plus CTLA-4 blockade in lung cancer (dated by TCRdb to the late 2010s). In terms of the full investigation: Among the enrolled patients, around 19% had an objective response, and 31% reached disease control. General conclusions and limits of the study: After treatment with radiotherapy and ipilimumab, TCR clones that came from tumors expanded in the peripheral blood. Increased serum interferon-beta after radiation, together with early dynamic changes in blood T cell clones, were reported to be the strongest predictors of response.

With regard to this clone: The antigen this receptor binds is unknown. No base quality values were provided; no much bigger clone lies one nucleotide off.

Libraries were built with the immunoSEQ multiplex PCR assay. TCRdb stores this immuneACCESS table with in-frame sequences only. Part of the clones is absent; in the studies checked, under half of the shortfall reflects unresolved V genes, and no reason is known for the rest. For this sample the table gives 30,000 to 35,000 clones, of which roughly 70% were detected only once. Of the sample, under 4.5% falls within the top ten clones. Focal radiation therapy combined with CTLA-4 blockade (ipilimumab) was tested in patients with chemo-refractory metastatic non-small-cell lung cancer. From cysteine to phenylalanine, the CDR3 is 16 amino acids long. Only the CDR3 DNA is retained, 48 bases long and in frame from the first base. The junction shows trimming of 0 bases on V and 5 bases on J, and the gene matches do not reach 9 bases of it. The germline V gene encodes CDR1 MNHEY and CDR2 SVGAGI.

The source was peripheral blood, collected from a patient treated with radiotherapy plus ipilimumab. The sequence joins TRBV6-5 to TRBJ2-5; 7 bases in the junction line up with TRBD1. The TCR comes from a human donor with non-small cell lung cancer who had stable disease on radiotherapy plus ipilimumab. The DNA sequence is TGTGCCAGCAGTTACTCGGGACAGCCCATGCGGGAGACCCAGTACTTC. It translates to CASSYSGQPMRETQYF.